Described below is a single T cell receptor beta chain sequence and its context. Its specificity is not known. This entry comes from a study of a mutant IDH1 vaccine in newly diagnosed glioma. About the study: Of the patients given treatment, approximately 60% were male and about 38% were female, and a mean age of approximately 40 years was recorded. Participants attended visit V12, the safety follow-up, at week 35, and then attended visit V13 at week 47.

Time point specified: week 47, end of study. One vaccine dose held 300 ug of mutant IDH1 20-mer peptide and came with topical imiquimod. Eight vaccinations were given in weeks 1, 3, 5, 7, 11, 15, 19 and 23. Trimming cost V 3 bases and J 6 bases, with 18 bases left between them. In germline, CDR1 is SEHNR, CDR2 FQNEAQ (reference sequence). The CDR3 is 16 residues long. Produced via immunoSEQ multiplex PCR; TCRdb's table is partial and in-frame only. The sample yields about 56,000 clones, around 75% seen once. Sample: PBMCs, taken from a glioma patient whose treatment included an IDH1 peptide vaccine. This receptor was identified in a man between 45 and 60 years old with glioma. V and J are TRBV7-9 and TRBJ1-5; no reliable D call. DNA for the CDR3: TGTGCCAGCAGCTTGGGCGGACCAGGCGGGCCTCAGCCCCAGCATTTT. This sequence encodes CASSLGGPGGPQPQHF.